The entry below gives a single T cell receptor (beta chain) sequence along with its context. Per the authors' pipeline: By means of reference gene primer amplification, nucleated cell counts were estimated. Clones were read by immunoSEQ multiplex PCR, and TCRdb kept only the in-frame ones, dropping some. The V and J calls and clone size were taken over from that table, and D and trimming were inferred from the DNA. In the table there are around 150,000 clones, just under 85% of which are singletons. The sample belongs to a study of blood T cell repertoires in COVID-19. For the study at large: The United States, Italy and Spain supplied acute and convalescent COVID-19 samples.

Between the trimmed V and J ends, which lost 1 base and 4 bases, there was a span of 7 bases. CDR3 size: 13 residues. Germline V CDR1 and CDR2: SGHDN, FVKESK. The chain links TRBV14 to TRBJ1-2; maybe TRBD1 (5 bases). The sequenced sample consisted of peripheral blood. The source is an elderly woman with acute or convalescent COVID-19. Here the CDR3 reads CASSQVGAYGYTF. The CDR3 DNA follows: TGTGCCAGCAGCCAAGTAGGGGCCTATGGCTACACCTTC.